What follows are 13 T cell receptor beta chains derived from one specimen sequenced in a study of blood T cell repertoires in COVID-19. Profiling relied on immunoSEQ multiplex PCR, and the TCRdb table lists in-frame clones only, not all of them. The sample has a few hundred thousand clones, around 80% seen once; the top ten hold about 10%. Sequenced: peripheral blood. These receptors all come from a woman at least 80 years old with COVID-19, enrolled during active disease.

The chain links TRBV19 to TRBJ1-2; the D gene is possibly TRBD1 (5 bases). Germline CDR1 LNHDA, CDR2 SQIVND (reference sequence). Deletions cut 8 bases from V and 2 bases from J, with 18 bases between. The CDR3 is made up of 15 amino acids. The CDR3 sequence is CASRPGSAGNYGYTF. CDR3 coding DNA: TGTGCCAGTCGCCCTGGTTCGGCAGGGAACTATGGCTACACCTTC.

The chain is built from TRBV25-1 and TRBJ1-4, with 7 bases matching TRBD1. V lost 3 bases and J lost 0; bases outside the gene matches: 1. CDR3 length equals 15 residues. Germline lookup yields CDR1 MGHDK and CDR2 SYGVNS. CDR3 in amino acids: CASSDRGSTNEKLFF. The CDR3 nucleotides are TGTGCCAGCAGTGACAGGGGGTCAACTAATGAAAAACTGTTTTTT.

This rearrangement joins TRBV28 to TRBJ1-6; the D gene is possibly TRBD1 (5 bases). CDR3 length: 15 residues. Trimming took off 2 bases at V and 10 bases at J, with 15 bases between the two ends. The V gene's germline CDR1 is MDHEN and CDR2 SYDVKM. CDR3 sequence (DNA): TGTGCCAGCAGTTTAGGGGCGGAGATGAGGTCACCCCTCCACTTT. This codes for CASSLGAEMRSPLHF.

The V and J genes are TRBV25-1 and TRBJ1-6, with 9 nucleotides matching TRBD1. V lost 4 bases and J lost 6; bases outside the gene matches: 7. Germline assignment: CDR1 MGHDK and CDR2 SYGVNS. The CDR3 length is 16 residues. Written as DNA, the CDR3 is TGTGCCAGCAGTGGGGGCTCGGGACAGGGTAATTCACCCCTCCACTTT. Translated, it gives CASSGGSGQGNSPLHF.

This clone was observed once. The rearrangement joins TRBV6-5 to TRBJ2-5, with D perhaps TRBD2 (6 bases). V lost 5 bases, J lost 2 bases, and 12 bases lay in between. The CDR3 runs to 14 residues. Per the germline V gene, CDR1 is MNHEY and CDR2 is SVGAGI. The DNA for the CDR3 is TGTGCCAGCAGTCGGACTAATACTCAAGAGACCCAGTACTTC. Protein product: CASSRTNTQETQYF.

This chain connects TRBV7-2 to TRBJ1-2; D remains unclear. This CDR3 has 11 amino acids. Trimming stripped 5 bases from V and 4 bases from J, with 5 bases between. Germline V CDR1 and CDR2: SGHTA, FQGNSA. The CDR3 DNA is TGTGCCAGCAGCCCCAGCTATGGCTACACCTTC. Protein product: CASSPSYGYTF.

Concerning this clone: The identical CDR3 is also encoded by other nucleotide sequences in the sample. The chain recombines TRBV6-5 with TRBJ1-1, with D unclear. V was clipped by 0 bases and J by 1 base, with 3 bases between them. Germline lookup yields CDR1 MNHEY and CDR2 SVGAGI. This CDR3 comprises 13 residues. CDR3 residues: CASSYSRNTEAFF. For the CDR3, the DNA is TGTGCCAGCAGTTACTCGAGGAACACTGAAGCTTTCTTT.

V is TRBV18 and J is TRBJ1-1; D is unclear. Looked up from germline, CDR1 is KGHSH and CDR2 is LQKENI. V lost 2 bases and J lost 4, with 11 bases in between. This CDR3 comprises 14 residues. CDR3 residues: CASSPTKGGTEAFF. The CDR3, as DNA: TGTGCCAGCTCACCAACAAAGGGAGGCACTGAAGCTTTCTTT.

The chain couples TRBV19 to TRBJ1-6, with 9 bases lining up with TRBD1. The CDR3 runs to 17 residues. V lost 3 bases to trimming and J lost 14 bases; unmatched junction nucleotides: 17. Germline V gene sequence: CDR1 LNHDA, CDR2 SQIVND (reference sequence). CDR3 coding DNA: TGTGCCAGTAGTATCCTCTCATCGACAGGGGGGGTAAACGCCCTCCACTTT. Protein sequence: CASSILSSTGGVNALHF.

This clone has a single count. The J gene is TRBJ1-5, the V gene TRBV19, with 9 bases that match TRBD1. From germline, CDR1 is LNHDA and CDR2 SQIVND (reference sequence). The length of the CDR3 is 17 residues. With V trimmed by 6 bases and J by 1 base, 10 bases remained unmatched. The CDR3 nucleotides are TGTGCCAGTAGCCGGGACAGGGTCGGAGGGAGCAATCAGCCCCAGCATTTT. Translation gives CASSRDRVGGSNQPQHF.

Details on this clone: This sample includes further DNA sequences coding for the same CDR3. V gene TRBV27 combines with J gene TRBJ2-1; 8 nucleotides align to TRBD2. V trimming: 5 bases; J trimming: 3 bases; junction bases outside the gene matches: 6. The CDR3 spans 15 residues. The V gene's germline CDR1 is MNHEY and CDR2 SMNVEV (reference sequence). The CDR3 loop reads CASSPSGGSYNEQFF. DNA of the CDR3: TGTGCCAGCAGTCCAAGCGGGGGCAGCTACAATGAGCAGTTCTTC.

The V call is TRBV3-1 (or the pseudogene TRBV3-2), the J call TRBJ1-1; 7 nucleotides agree with TRBD1. The CDR3 runs to 13 residues. Germline CDR1 and CDR2: LGHDT and YNNKEL (reference sequence). V was clipped by 4 bases and J by 5 bases; unmatched bases: 4. The CDR3 nucleotides read TGTGCCAGCAGCCTAACAGGGGAGACTGAAGCTTTCTTT. Protein product: CASSLTGETEAFF.

The chain carries TRBV5-1 and TRBJ1-2, with D unclear. The CDR3 runs 13 residues. CDR1 is SGHRS, CDR2 YFSETQ, per germline. Trimming removed 6 bases from V and 1 base from J, with 10 bases in between. CDR3 protein: CASTPGLNYGYTF. The CDR3 coding sequence is TGCGCCAGCACCCCAGGCCTTAACTATGGCTACACCTTC.